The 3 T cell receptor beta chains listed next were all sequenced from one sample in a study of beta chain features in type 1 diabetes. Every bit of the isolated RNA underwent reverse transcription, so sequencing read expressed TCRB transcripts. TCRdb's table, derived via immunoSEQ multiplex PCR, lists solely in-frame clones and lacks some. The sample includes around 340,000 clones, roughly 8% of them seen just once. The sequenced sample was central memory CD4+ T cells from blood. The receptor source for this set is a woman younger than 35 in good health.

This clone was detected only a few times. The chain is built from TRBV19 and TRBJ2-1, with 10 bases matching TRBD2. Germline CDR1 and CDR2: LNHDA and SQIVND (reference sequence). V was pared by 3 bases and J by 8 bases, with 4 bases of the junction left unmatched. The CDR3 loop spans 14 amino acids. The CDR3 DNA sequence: TGTGCCAGTAGTATGTCTAGCGGGAGCTATGAGCAGTTCTTC. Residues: CASSMSSGSYEQFF.

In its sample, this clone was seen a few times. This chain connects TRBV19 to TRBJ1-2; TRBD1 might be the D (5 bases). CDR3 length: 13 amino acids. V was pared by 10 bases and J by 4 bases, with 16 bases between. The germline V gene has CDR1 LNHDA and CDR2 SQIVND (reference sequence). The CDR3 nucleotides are TGTGCCACCAGGCCCCAGGGTCCCTATGGCTACACCTTC. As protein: CATRPQGPYGYTF. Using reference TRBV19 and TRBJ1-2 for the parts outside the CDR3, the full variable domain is DGGITQSPKYLFRKEGQNVTLSCEQNLNHDAMYWYRQDPGQGLRLIYYSQIVNDFQKGDIAEGYSVSREKKESFPLTVTSAQKNPTAFYLCATRPQGPYGYTFGSGTRLTVV.

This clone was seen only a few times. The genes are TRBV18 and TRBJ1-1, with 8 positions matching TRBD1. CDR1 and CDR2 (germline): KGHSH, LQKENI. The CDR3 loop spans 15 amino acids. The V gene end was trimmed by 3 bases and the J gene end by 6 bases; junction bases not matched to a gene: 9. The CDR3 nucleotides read TGTGCCAGCTCACCTCAGGGGGCAGATCGGGCTGAAGCTTTCTTT. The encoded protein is CASSPQGADRAEAFF.